Listed here are 3 T cell receptor beta chains from one sample, sequenced in a study of T cell changes during pregnancy in multiple sclerosis. Using immunoSEQ multiplex PCR, the repertoire was profiled, and TCRdb retains in-frame clones only, with some absent. The top ten clones hold approximately 0.47% of a sample with 30,000 to 45,000 clones, around 92% of them seen once. The specimen comprised CD4+ T cells from peripheral blood mononuclear cells, sampled in the second trimester of pregnancy. The receptor set was obtained from a female donor in good health, enrolled as a control in a pregnancy study.

This clone came up once. The chain couples TRBV28 to TRBJ2-7, with 8 bases matching TRBD1. The length of the CDR3 is 15 residues. Germline V gene data show CDR1 as MDHEN and CDR2 as SYDVKM. With V trimmed by 4 bases and J by 0 bases, 5 bases remained unmatched. As DNA, the CDR3 is TGTGCCAGCAGTTCAACAGGGGGGAACTCCTACGAGCAGTACTTC. It specifies CASSSTGGNSYEQYF.

V and J are TRBV7-6 and TRBJ2-3; 8 bases are shared with TRBD2. Germline V gene data show CDR1 as SGHVS and CDR2 as FNYEAQ. The J segment lost 5 bases and the V segment lost 6 bases, leaving 19 bases of the junction unmatched. The CDR3 contains 18 residues. The CDR3 nucleotides are TGTGCCAGCAGTCCAACCCACCCGGGAGGGAGAACCGTAGATACGCAGTATTTT. Encoded protein: CASSPTHPGGRTVDTQYF.

This chain uses TRBV27 with TRBJ2-1, with TRBD2 matching over 10 bases. CDR3 length: 18 residues. V gave up 2 bases and J gave up 0 bases; unmatched junction bases: 7. Germline-derived CDR1 and CDR2 are MNHEY and SMNVEV (reference sequence). The CDR3 spells CASSLLGLAVSSYNEQFF. The CDR3 DNA sequence: TGTGCCAGCAGTTTACTAGGACTAGCGGTTAGCTCCTACAATGAGCAGTTCTTC.